These 25 T cell receptor beta chains were all obtained from the same sample, sequenced in a study of technical replicates of blood from a few donors. Sequenced by immunoSEQ multiplex PCR; TCRdb stores in-frame clones only, minus some. The sample lists 45,000 to 60,000 clones; around 84% were seen once. The sequenced sample was PBMCs. These receptor sequences come from a human donor in good health. Some clones in this sample may be carry-over from other donors' samples.

The V gene is TRBV6-5, the J gene TRBJ1-5; D remains ambiguous. Per germline, CDR1 MNHEY and CDR2 SVGAGI. V lost 2 bases and J lost 7, with 9 bases in between. This CDR3 spans 13 amino acids. DNA of the CDR3: TGTGCCAGCAGTTACGCTGGAGGGCAGCCCCAGCATTTT. Translated: CASSYAGGQPQHF.

V and J are TRBV30 and TRBJ1-2; 12 bases line up with TRBD1. The CDR3 loop spans 16 amino acids. Losses at the gene ends were 4 bases for V and 8 bases for J; bases not matched to a gene: 14. Germline assignment: CDR1 GTSNPN and CDR2 SVGIG (reference sequence). This CDR3 is CAWTAGQGAIRGGYTF. DNA of the CDR3: TGTGCCTGGACCGCGGGACAGGGGGCGATCAGAGGAGGCTACACCTTC.

V usage is TRBV4-1 and J usage is TRBJ2-5; D is ambiguous. Deletions cut 3 bases from V and 4 bases from J, with 15 bases between. The length of the CDR3 is 15 residues. Germline CDR1 MGHRA, CDR2 YSYEKL. DNA of the CDR3: TGCGCCAGCAGCCAGCAGGCCCTGTCCGGAGAGACCCAGTACTTC. Translation gives CASSQQALSGETQYF.

V is TRBV7-9 and J is TRBJ1-4, with D unresolved. Trimming stripped 5 bases from V and 0 bases from J, with 13 bases between. Germline V gene data show CDR1 as SEHNR and CDR2 as FQNEAQ (reference sequence). This CDR3 is built from 16 residues. The CDR3 region has the DNA TGTGCCAGCAGCCCGACACAGCTTGCAACTAATGAAAAACTGTTTTTT. This gives the protein CASSPTQLATNEKLFF.

V usage is TRBV7-2 and J usage is TRBJ2-7; 7 nucleotides agree with TRBD2. The germline V gene encodes CDR1 SGHTA and CDR2 FQGNSA. This CDR3 spans 17 amino acids. V was clipped by 2 bases and J by 0 bases; unmatched bases: 10. CDR3 nucleotide sequence: TGTGCCAGCAGCTTAATGTCTATCGGGGGGAGCTCCTACGAGCAGTACTTC. Its protein is CASSLMSIGGSSYEQYF.

The chain combines TRBV5-1 with TRBJ1-2, with D perhaps TRBD1 (6 bases). The V gene's germline CDR1 is SGHRS and CDR2 YFSETQ. With 4 bases removed from V and 2 bases from J, the gap between germline ends came to 9 bases. This CDR3 has 13 residues. The CDR3 loop reads CASSLDSNYGYTF. CDR3 DNA: TGCGCCAGCAGCCTGGACAGCAACTATGGCTACACCTTC.

The sample holds one count of this clone. The chain is built from TRBV23-1 and TRBJ1-5, with unresolved D. TRBV23-1 is an ORF, and what it does is uncertain. With 3 bases removed from V and 2 bases from J, the gap between germline ends came to 17 bases. The CDR3 covers 17 residues. The CDR3 bases are TGCGCCAGCAGTCATCGCCAGCTCGAGGTATGCAATCAGCCCCAGCATTTT. Amino acid sequence: CASSHRQLEVCNQPQHF.

The V call is TRBV29-1, the J call TRBJ2-4, with a tentative D call TRBD1 (6 bases). Germline CDR1 is SQVTM and CDR2 is ANQGSEA. Trimming removed 5 bases from V and 3 bases from J, with 14 bases in between. The CDR3 spans 14 residues. The CDR3 nucleotides are TGCAGCGTTTCCACAGGGCGAGGCAAAAACATTCAGTACTTC. Encoded protein: CSVSTGRGKNIQYF.

The chain couples TRBV27 to TRBJ2-7, with 9 nucleotides matching TRBD1. The CDR3 loop spans 13 amino acids. The germline V gene encodes CDR1 MNHEY and CDR2 SMNVEV (reference sequence). Germline trimming cut 6 bases from V and 4 bases from J; bases unmatched to any gene: 4. CDR3: CASRPGQGYEQYF. The CDR3 coding sequence is TGTGCCAGCAGGCCGGGACAGGGTTACGAGCAGTACTTC.

V and J are TRBV6-5 and TRBJ1-2, with 12 bases matching TRBD1. The trim removed 6 bases at V and 5 bases at J, leaving 7 bases unmatched. Germline lookup yields CDR1 MNHEY and CDR2 SVGAGI. The CDR3 loop spans 15 amino acids. The CDR3 nucleotides are TGTGCCAGCAGCCTCGGGACAGGGGGCGGGTATGGCTACACCTTC. This translates into CASSLGTGGGYGYTF.

The gene calls are TRBV6-5 and TRBJ1-1; 7 nucleotides match TRBD1. The germline CDR1 and CDR2 sequences are MNHEY and SVGAGI. Germline trimming cut 0 bases from V and 10 bases from J; bases unmatched to any gene: 8. The CDR3 is made up of 14 amino acids. DNA for the CDR3: TGTGCCAGCAGTTACTCACAGGGGTTATCTGGAGCTTTCTTT. This codes for CASSYSQGLSGAFF.

This sequence joins TRBV27 and TRBJ2-5, with TRBD1 identical over 9 bases. The CDR3 totals 14 residues. Germline loops: CDR1 MNHEY, CDR2 SMNVEV (reference sequence). V was pared by 6 bases and J by 5 bases, with 7 bases of the junction left unmatched. Here the CDR3 reads CASSRDRARETQYF. The CDR3 nucleotides read TGTGCCAGCAGCCGGGACAGGGCTCGGGAGACCCAGTACTTC.

This chain connects TRBV9 to TRBJ1-1, with D perhaps TRBD1 (5 bases). In germline, CDR1 is SGDLS, CDR2 YYNGEE. The length of the CDR3 is 14 residues. V lost 0 bases, J lost 7 bases, and 13 bases lay in between. The CDR3 bases are TGTGCCAGCAGCGTAGTAGAGTGGGGCATTGAAGCTTTCTTT. Translation: CASSVVEWGIEAFF.

The rearrangement links TRBV5-1 to TRBJ2-1; 8 bases map to TRBD2. Trimming removed 7 bases from V and 10 bases from J; junction bases left unmatched: 10. Per the germline V gene, CDR1 is SGHRS and CDR2 is YFSETQ. The CDR3 extends over 13 amino acids. The CDR3 here is CASRTSRRPEQFF. The CDR3 coding sequence is TGCGCCAGCCGGACTAGCCGTAGACCCGAGCAGTTCTTC.

The chain is built from TRBV4-1 and TRBJ2-5; weak D call: TRBD2 (6 bases). The CDR3 runs to 17 residues. Trimming took 0 bases from V and 4 from J, leaving 18 bases between them. Germline loops: CDR1 MGHRA, CDR2 YSYEKL. CDR3 protein: CASSQEPPVGRGETQYF. Here the CDR3 DNA reads TGCGCCAGCAGCCAAGAACCCCCCGTGGGGCGGGGAGAGACCCAGTACTTC.

This rearrangement joins TRBV5-5 to TRBJ2-7; possible D gene TRBD2, 5 bases. The CDR3 covers 15 residues. Germline loops: CDR1 SGHKS, CDR2 YYEKEE (reference sequence). V was pared by 2 bases and J by 0 bases, with 12 bases between. CDR3 sequence reads: CASSFNGNPSYEQYF. CDR3 DNA sequence: TGTGCCAGCAGCTTTAACGGGAATCCCTCCTACGAGCAGTACTTC.

The rearrangement uses TRBV29-1 and TRBJ1-1; no clear D gene. Trimming removed 5 bases from V and 1 base from J, with 8 bases in between. Germline V gene lookup returns CDR1 SQVTM and CDR2 ANQGSEA. The CDR3 covers 12 residues. In DNA form, the CDR3 reads TGCAGCGTTACCCGGGGGAACACTGAAGCTTTCTTT. It specifies CSVTRGNTEAFF. The variable domain in full, with the rest retrieved from reference TRBV29-1 and TRBJ1-1, is SAVISQKPSRDICQRGTSLTIQCQVDSQVTMMFWYRQQPGQSLTLIATANQGSEATYESGFVIDKFPISRPNLTFSTLTVSNMSPEDSSIYLCSVTRGNTEAFFGQGTRLTVV.

This chain joins TRBV4-1 and TRBJ1-1; D possibly corresponds to TRBD1 (5 bases). Germline values: CDR1 MGHRA, CDR2 YSYEKL. The CDR3 length is 14 residues. The germline V and J ends were trimmed by 1 base and 5 bases, with 11 bases remaining between them. The chain's CDR3 is CASSQGGGRTEAFF. The CDR3 DNA reads as TGCGCCAGCAGCCAAGGGGGGGGTAGGACTGAAGCTTTCTTT.

V and J are TRBV7-2 and TRBJ1-1, with D possibly matching TRBD1 (5 bases). Germline lookup yields CDR1 SGHTA and CDR2 FQGNSA. Trimming pared 5 bases from V and 4 bases from J, leaving 11 bases between. CDR3 size: 13 residues. DNA for the CDR3: TGTGCCAGCAGCGAACAGGTGGGCACTGAAGCTTTCTTT. Amino acids: CASSEQVGTEAFF.

As regards this clone: Because the CDR3's place on the DNA is in doubt, the DNA is left out and the CDR3 is given as listed by TCRdb. The chain has TRBV7-2 and TRBJ2-2; whether TRBD2, the table's D call, matches the DNA was not checked. The CDR3 length is 14 residues, termini included. Germline lookup yields CDR1 SGHTA and CDR2 FQGNSA. The CDR3: CASSESLRAGELFF.

The chain joins TRBV19 to TRBJ1-1, with 8 bases identical to TRBD1. The CDR3 is 16 residues long. Germline V CDR1 and CDR2: LNHDA, SQIVND (reference sequence). The J segment lost 3 bases and the V segment lost 5 bases, leaving 11 bases of the junction unmatched. The DNA of the CDR3 is TGTGCCAGTAGTCCCCGGGACAGGAAGGTGGACACTGAAGCTTTCTTT. Translated: CASSPRDRKVDTEAFF.

This rearrangement joins TRBV27 to TRBJ2-1, with D tentatively TRBD2 (5 bases). The CDR3 is 17 amino acids. CDR1 MNHEY and CDR2 SMNVEV come from the germline V gene (reference sequence). V lost 7 bases to trimming and J lost 3 bases, with 22 bases between them. The CDR3 protein is CASTAQAGRAGYNEQFF. CDR3 coding DNA: TGTGCCAGCACGGCTCAGGCGGGTAGGGCGGGCTACAATGAGCAGTTCTTC.

This chain joins TRBV19 and TRBJ1-3; D is possibly TRBD1 (5 bases). CDR3 length equals 16 residues. The V gene's germline CDR1 is LNHDA and CDR2 SQIVND (reference sequence). V lost 3 bases and J 0 bases, leaving 12 bases between the germline ends. Here the CDR3 reads CASSILPGNSGNTIYF. CDR3 DNA sequence: TGTGCCAGTAGTATCCTGCCAGGGAACTCTGGAAACACCATATATTTT.

Note on this clone: The conserved phenylalanine or tryptophan normally closing the CDR3 is absent here, so this likely arose from a read error. The DNA is left out, because the CDR3 cannot be placed on it with certainty; the CDR3 is given as TCRdb lists it. The V call is TRBV14, the J call TRBJ2-7; the D segment call TRBD1 is taken from the table without a DNA check. The CDR3 length is 9 residues, termini included. The germline CDR1 and CDR2 sequences are SGHDN and FVKESK. The CDR3 loop reads CASSQEDKS.

V is TRBV4-1 and J is TRBJ2-3, with 12 bases that match TRBD2. The CDR3 sequence is 17 residues long. The germline gives CDR1 MGHRA, CDR2 YSYEKL. Germline trimming cut 8 bases from V and 1 base from J; bases unmatched to any gene: 10. The chain's CDR3 is CASGLAGGRGGTDTQYF. CDR3 in DNA: TGCGCCAGCGGTCTAGCGGGAGGGCGGGGTGGCACAGATACGCAGTATTTT.